The next 6 T cell receptor beta chains were all read from a single sample in a study of OX40 agonist ivuxolimab in advanced cancers. Produced via immunoSEQ multiplex PCR; TCRdb's table is partial and in-frame only. The data hold over 150,000 clones, with approximately 94% observed a single time. This sample comprised CD4+ or CD8+ T cells sorted from blood, obtained in a trial of the OX40 agonist ivuxolimab. These receptors originate from an adult with an advanced solid tumor such as melanoma, head and neck, liver or kidney cancer.

The chain is built from TRBV6-5 and TRBJ2-2; tentative D call: TRBD2 (6 bases). With 2 bases removed from V and 9 bases from J, the gap between germline ends came to 19 bases. The CDR3 is made up of 16 amino acids. Germline V CDR1 and CDR2: MNHEY, SVGAGI. The CDR3 DNA sequence: TGTGCCAGCAGTTACGGAGGGCCGGGGGTGGTTTGGGAGCTGTTTTTT. This codes for CASSYGGPGVVWELFF.

The genes are TRBV6-5 and TRBJ1-2; D possibly corresponds to TRBD1 (6 bases). This CDR3 is 12 amino acids long. V was shortened by 10 bases and J by 4 bases, with 13 bases between the two germline ends. Germline V CDR1 and CDR2: MNHEY, SVGAGI. This chain's CDR3 is CATSDRSYGYTF. The CDR3 bases are TGTGCCACCTCAGACAGGAGCTATGGCTACACCTTC.

The chain employs TRBV7-2 and TRBJ2-7; 7 bases line up with TRBD1. Germline-derived CDR1 and CDR2 are SGHTA and FQGNSA. The CDR3 covers 14 residues. The J segment lost 0 bases and the V segment lost 6 bases, leaving 5 bases of the junction unmatched. CDR3 in DNA: TGTGCCAGCAGTTGGAGACAGGGCTCCTACGAGCAGTACTTC. Amino acid sequence: CASSWRQGSYEQYF.

The gene calls are TRBV6-1 and TRBJ2-3, with 8 bases lining up with TRBD2. Unmatched junction bases numbered 9, after V lost 8 bases and J lost 2 bases. There are 15 residues in the CDR3. The germline gives CDR1 MNHNS, CDR2 SASEGT. The CDR3 nucleotides read TGTGCCAGCGTCGAGTTTAGCGGGGTCACAGATACGCAGTATTTT. Translated: CASVEFSGVTDTQYF.

V usage is TRBV6-5 and J usage is TRBJ1-4, with a possible D match to TRBD1 (5 bases). Germline V gene lookup returns CDR1 MNHEY and CDR2 SVGAGI. Trimming took off 6 bases at V and 8 bases at J, with 13 bases between the two ends. The CDR3 length is 13 residues. In nucleotides, the CDR3 is TGTGCCAGCAGCCCTATGGGGGGAGAAAAACTGTTTTTT. Translating gives CASSPMGGEKLFF.

V is TRBV5-1 and J is TRBJ2-1; 11 bases map to TRBD2. The CDR3 has 16 residues. Losses at the gene ends were 4 bases for V and 6 bases for J; bases not matched to a gene: 9. CDR1 SGHRS and CDR2 YFSETQ come from the germline V gene. The DNA for the CDR3 is TGCGCCAGCAGCCCCCCGGGACTAGCGGCCTCCAATGAGCAGTTCTTC. Translating it yields CASSPPGLAASNEQFF.